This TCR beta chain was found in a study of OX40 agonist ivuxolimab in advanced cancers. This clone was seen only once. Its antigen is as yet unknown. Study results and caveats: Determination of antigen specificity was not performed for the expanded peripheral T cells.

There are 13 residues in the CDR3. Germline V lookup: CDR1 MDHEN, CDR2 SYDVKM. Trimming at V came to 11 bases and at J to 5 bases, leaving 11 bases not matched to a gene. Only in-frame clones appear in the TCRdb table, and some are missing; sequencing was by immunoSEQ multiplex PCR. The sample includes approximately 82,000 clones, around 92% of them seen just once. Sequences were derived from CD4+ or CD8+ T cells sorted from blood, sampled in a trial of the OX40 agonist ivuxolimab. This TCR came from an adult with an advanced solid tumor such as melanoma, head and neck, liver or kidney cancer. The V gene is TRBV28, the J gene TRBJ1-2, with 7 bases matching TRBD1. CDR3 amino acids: CAARGHRGYGYTF. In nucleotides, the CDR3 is TGTGCCGCCCGGGGGCACAGGGGATATGGCTACACCTTC.